This entry lists 21 T cell receptor beta chains sequenced from one sample in a study of T cell therapy after organ transplantation. Their antigens are not known. The sample's time point: 20-29 weeks after completion of therapy. Profiled with immunoSEQ multiplex PCR; TCRdb holds only in-frame clones, not every one. The sample contains 1,000 or so clones, over 55% of which appear only once. The material sequenced was CD8+ T cells from blood, taken after autologous CMV-specific T cell therapy. Every receptor here comes from a human patient who had received a solid organ transplant and had CMV disease. Some T cells may arise from the graft donor.

J is TRBJ1-5 and V is TRBV6-5; D not resolved. The CDR3 sequence is 15 residues long. Germline CDR1 and CDR2: MNHEY and SVGAGI. The ends were cut back, 2 bases at V and 3 bases at J, with 11 bases in the middle. The CDR3 protein is CASSYAARVNQPQHF. The DNA for the CDR3 is TGTGCCAGCAGTTACGCCGCGAGGGTCAATCAGCCCCAGCATTTT.

The chain is built from TRBV6-9 and TRBJ2-7, with 11 bases identical to TRBD2. Per germline, CDR1 MNHGY and CDR2 SVAAGI. V gave up 6 bases and J gave up 7 bases; unmatched junction bases: 8. The length of the CDR3 is 14 residues. CDR3 DNA sequence: TGTGCCAGCAGCTTACTAGCGGGAGTCGATGAGCAGTACTTC. It is translated as CASSLLAGVDEQYF.

By sample fraction, this clone is large. This rearrangement joins TRBV6-1 to TRBJ2-7; no reliable D call. Germline CDR1 reads MNHNS; CDR2 reads SASEGT. This CDR3 spans 13 amino acids. V lost 2 bases and J 2 bases, leaving 7 bases between the germline ends. The CDR3 here is CASSEPAAYEQYF. CDR3 bases: TGTGCCAGCAGTGAACCGGCAGCCTACGAGCAGTACTTC.

This clone was detected only a few times. The rearrangement joins TRBV2 to TRBJ2-7; D is uncertain. V lost 6 bases, J lost 5 bases, and 5 bases lay in between. The CDR3 consists of 10 residues. Germline V gives CDR1 SNHLY, CDR2 FYNNEI. CDR3 amino acids: CASRIDEQYF. The CDR3 region has the DNA TGTGCCAGCAGAATCGACGAGCAGTACTTC. The variable domain in full, with the rest retrieved from reference TRBV2 and TRBJ2-7, is EPEVTQTPSHQVTQMGQEVILRCVPISNHLYFYWYRQILGQKVEFLVSFYNNEISEKSEIFDDQFSVERPDGSNFTLKIRSTKLEDSAMYFCASRIDEQYFGPGTRLTVT.

This clone was seen only once. J is TRBJ2-7 and V is TRBV27; D ambiguous. The germline gives CDR1 MNHEY, CDR2 SMNVEV (reference sequence). V was pared by 6 bases and J by 1 base, with 10 bases between. CDR3 length: 13 residues. The DNA of the CDR3 is TGTGCCAGCAGAGAAGGGAAATCCTACGAGCAGTACTTC. This gives the protein CASREGKSYEQYF.

This sequence joins TRBV28 and TRBJ2-1, with 11 nucleotides matching TRBD2. Germline trimming cut 2 bases from V and 7 bases from J; bases unmatched to any gene: 7. The CDR3 has 16 residues. The V gene's germline CDR1 is MDHEN and CDR2 SYDVKM. The chain's CDR3 is CASSLPPWTSGNEQFF. CDR3 coding DNA: TGTGCCAGCAGTTTACCCCCTTGGACTAGCGGGAATGAGCAGTTCTTC.

The CDR3: CASSEEGYEQYF. The DNA for the CDR3 is TGTGCCAGCAGCGAAGAGGGCTACGAGCAGTACTTC. The V call is TRBV9, the J call TRBJ2-7, with a possible D match to TRBD2 (5 bases). Germline lookup yields CDR1 SGDLS and CDR2 YYNGEE. This CDR3 is 12 amino acids long. Trimming took off 3 bases at V and 3 bases at J, with 7 bases between the two ends.

This clone is classed as large. The chain links TRBV7-2 to TRBJ1-5; the D is unclear. V shed 2 bases and J shed 4 bases, with 12 bases lying between them. The CDR3 covers 15 residues. CDR1 is SGHTA, CDR2 FQGNSA, per germline. CDR3 nucleotide sequence: TGTGCCAGCAGCTTAAGCGCGGGTAATAATCAGCCCCAGCATTTT. It yields the protein CASSLSAGNNQPQHF.

The rearrangement joins TRBV7-2 to TRBJ1-2; D remains ambiguous. This CDR3 is built from 16 residues. Trimming pared 6 bases from V and 0 bases from J, leaving 17 bases between. The germline CDR1 and CDR2 sequences are SGHTA and FQGNSA. The chain's CDR3 is CASSHREAEPNYGYTF. In DNA form, the CDR3 reads TGTGCCAGCAGTCACCGGGAGGCCGAACCTAACTATGGCTACACCTTC. The full variable domain, rest sourced from reference TRBV7-2 and TRBJ1-2, is GAGVSQSPSNKVTEKGKDVELRCDPISGHTALYWYRQSLGQGLEFLIYFQGNSAPDKSGLPSDRFSAERTGGSVSTLTIQRTQQEDSAVYLCASSHREAEPNYGYTFGSGTRLTVV.

The J gene is TRBJ2-7, the V gene TRBV2; a weak D match, TRBD2 (6 bases). Trimming took off 3 bases at V and 3 bases at J, with 21 bases between the two ends. The CDR3 consists of 17 residues. Germline assignment: CDR1 SNHLY and CDR2 FYNNEI. The CDR3 is CASSDVWTTLGGYEQYF. The CDR3 DNA is TGTGCCAGCAGTGATGTATGGACCACATTGGGGGGCTACGAGCAGTACTTC.

The chain uses TRBV6-6 and TRBJ1-5; D is unresolved. Trimming left V 4 bases short and J 4 bases short, with 11 bases between. The CDR3 totals 14 residues. Germline V gene lookup returns CDR1 MNHNY and CDR2 SVGAGI (reference sequence). CDR3 protein: CASSLGTTNQPQHF. CDR3 in DNA: TGTGCCAGCAGTTTAGGCACAACAAATCAGCCCCAGCATTTT.

The chain combines TRBV27 with TRBJ1-1; no definite D call. This CDR3 is built from 14 residues. Deletions cut 4 bases from V and 0 bases from J, with 9 bases between. Germline V gives CDR1 MNHEY, CDR2 SMNVEV (reference sequence). The CDR3 region has the DNA TGTGCCAGCAGTTCTGTTGTAATGAACACTGAAGCTTTCTTT. Protein product: CASSSVVMNTEAFF.

Of note for this clone: At one end, the junction sequence differs from germline, possibly due to a read error. V is TRBV28 and J is TRBJ1-2; 10 bases fit TRBD1. The CDR3 spans 17 residues. The germline gives CDR1 MDHEN, CDR2 SYDVKM. CDR3 nucleotide sequence: TGTGCCAGCAGTCTATGGACAGGGGGTAGCGATGACTATGGCTACACCTTC. Translated: CASSLWTGGSDDYGYTF.

By frequency in the sample, this clone is hyperexpanded. V and J are TRBV4-3 and TRBJ1-4, with a tentative D call TRBD1 (5 bases). The CDR3 is 17 amino acids. The germline gives CDR1 LGHNA, CDR2 YSLEER. The V gene lost 0 bases and the J gene lost 8 bases, with 19 bases spanning the gap. CDR3: CASSQDGREGYGEKLFF. CDR3 DNA: TGCGCCAGCAGCCAAGATGGGCGGGAGGGGTACGGGGAAAAACTGTTTTTT.

The rearrangement links TRBV6-5 to TRBJ1-2; 9 nucleotides agree with TRBD1. Per germline, CDR1 MNHEY and CDR2 SVGAGI. This CDR3 region has 16 residues. The junction had 9 bases not matched to a gene; V was cut back by 0 bases and J by 7 bases. Here the CDR3 reads CASSYSNTGGGIGYTF. CDR3 in DNA: TGTGCCAGCAGTTACTCGAACACAGGGGGCGGGATTGGCTACACCTTC.

The V call is TRBV29-1, the J call TRBJ1-1, with D hard to call. V was clipped by 2 bases and J by 0 bases, with 16 bases between them. The CDR3 runs 16 residues. Germline loops: CDR1 SQVTM, CDR2 ANQGSEA. This chain's CDR3 is CSVELEPFILNTEAFF. CDR3 sequence (DNA): TGCAGCGTTGAACTAGAGCCTTTCATCCTGAACACTGAAGCTTTCTTT.

The count of this clone is one. The rearrangement links TRBV11-3 to TRBJ2-7; D uncertain. Between the trimmed V and J ends, which lost 5 bases and 2 bases, there was a span of 7 bases. The CDR3 totals 12 residues. Germline loops: CDR1 SGHNT, CDR2 YENEEA. Here the CDR3 reads CASSGDTYEQYF. DNA for the CDR3: TGTGCCAGCAGCGGGGATACCTACGAGCAGTACTTC.

This clone showed up just a few times. The V and J genes are TRBV6-5 and TRBJ2-2; D unclear. Germline V gives CDR1 MNHEY, CDR2 SVGAGI. V lost 0 bases and J 9 bases, leaving 8 bases between the germline ends. The CDR3 has 13 residues. CDR3 sequence (DNA): TGTGCCAGCAGTTACTCGAACGTGAGGGAGCTGTTTTTT. Amino acids: CASSYSNVRELFF.

This clone is termed hyperexpanded. This sequence joins TRBV27 and TRBJ2-7; D call uncertain. CDR1 and CDR2 from the germline V gene are MNHEY and SMNVEV (reference sequence). V lost 2 bases to trimming and J lost 2 bases, with 10 bases between them. There are 14 residues in the CDR3. CDR3: CASSLGPAAYEQYF. The CDR3 nucleotides read TGTGCCAGCAGTTTAGGGCCGGCTGCCTACGAGCAGTACTTC.

This clone is labeled as large (0.1 to 1%). The V call is TRBV14, the J call TRBJ1-3; TRBD1 is a possible D gene (5 bases). Germline V lookup: CDR1 SGHDN, CDR2 FVKESK. The length of the CDR3 is 15 residues. Trimming removed 0 bases from V and 2 bases from J, with 8 bases in between. CDR3 sequence: CASSQEGVTGNTIYF. The CDR3 DNA follows: TGTGCCAGCAGCCAAGAGGGGGTTACTGGAAACACCATATATTTT.

The genes are TRBV7-8 and TRBJ1-5; the match to TRBD1 covers 10 bases. The CDR3 extends over 16 amino acids. J lost 5 bases, V lost 4 bases, and 8 bases had no gene match. Germline assignment: CDR1 SGHVS and CDR2 FQNEAQ. The CDR3 DNA sequence: TGTGCCAGCAGCTCCTCCCGGGACAGGGGCTATCAGCCCCAGCATTTT. It encodes CASSSSRDRGYQPQHF.